The 25 T cell receptor beta chains in this list originate from one sample, sequenced in a study of low-dose radiotherapy and immunotherapy resistance in tumors. Priming of first-strand cDNA relied on TRAV- and TRBV-specific primers (covering alpha and beta chains). With a constant-region primer and a V-primer adapter, TCRs were subjected to about 20 PCR cycles of amplification. In TCRdb, the reads were re-called with MiXCR into one record per CDR3 protein. This sample has about 58,000 distinct CDR3 sequences, with 20% to 25% found just once. The time point here: after trial treatment. Treatment meaning: LDRT plus nivolumab, ipilimumab, low-dose cyclophosphamide and aspirin (RACIN trial). The specimen comprised PBMCs, sampled after low-dose radiotherapy plus immunotherapy. The receptors originated from a male donor with prostate cancer.

The rearrangement uses TRBV7-3 and TRBJ2-3; D is ambiguous. The CDR3 consists of 13 residues. Trimming stripped 9 bases from V and 2 bases from J, with 12 bases between. CDR1 and CDR2 from the germline V gene are SGHTA and FQGTGA. CDR3 region: CASSWSYTDTQYF. DNA of the CDR3: TGTGCCAGTTCCTGGTCATACACAGATACGCAGTATTTT. Complete variable domain (other parts from reference TRBV7-3 and TRBJ2-3): GAGVSQTPSNKVTEKGKYVELRCDPISGHTALYWYRQSLGQGPEFLIYFQGTGAADDSGLPNDRFFAVRPEGSVSTLKIQRTERGDSAVYLCASSWSYTDTQYFGPGTRLTVL.

This clonotype was recorded at least ten times. The gene calls are TRBV7-8 and TRBJ2-5; D is unclear. Per germline, CDR1 SGHVS and CDR2 FQNEAQ. The ends were cut back, 5 bases at V and 1 base at J, with 11 bases in the middle. The CDR3 is made up of 14 amino acids. The CDR3 DNA sequence: TGTGCCAGCAGCCCTCGACGGAGCCAAGAGACCCAGTACTTC. Translation: CASSPRRSQETQYF.

This clonotype has a count of ten or more. The chain joins TRBV20-1 to TRBJ2-2, with 12 positions matching TRBD2. With V trimmed by 5 bases and J by 7 bases, 8 bases remained unmatched. Germline V lookup: CDR1 DFQATT, CDR2 SNEGSKA (reference sequence). This CDR3 has 15 residues. CDR3 protein: CSARTSGRRVGELFF. DNA for the CDR3: TGCAGTGCTCGAACTAGCGGGAGGCGGGTCGGGGAGCTGTTTTTT.

Many counts were recorded for this clonotype. This sequence joins TRBV6-2 or TRBV6-3 and TRBJ1-1; D may be TRBD1 (6 bases). The CDR3 has 13 residues. Trimming shortened V by 3 bases and J by 5 bases, and 10 bases separated the two germline ends. Looked up from germline, CDR1 is MNHEY and CDR2 is SVGEGT. The CDR3 spells CASSYWGATEAFF. The CDR3 DNA reads TGTGCCAGCAGTTATTGGGGGGCGACTGAAGCTTTCTTT.

Remarks on this clonotype: Since a far larger clone is one base different, this is likely a read error. V gene TRBV20-1 combines with J gene TRBJ2-7; D is unclear. Trimming took off 1 base at V and 7 bases at J, with 23 bases between the two ends. Germline CDR1 and CDR2: DFQATT and SNEGSKA (reference sequence). There are 16 residues in the CDR3. The chain's CDR3 is CSARGQPPNLYNEQYF. CDR3 nucleotide sequence: TGCAGTGCTAGAGGTCAGCCTCCCAATCTGTACAATGAGCAGTACTTC.

This clonotype appeared a single time. This rearrangement joins TRBV4-2 to TRBJ1-2; unclear D gene. Trimming stripped 4 bases from V and 8 bases from J, with 8 bases between. CDR1 LGHNA and CDR2 YNFKEQ come from the germline V gene. CDR3 length: 11 residues. CDR3 DNA sequence: TGTGCCAGCAGCCGGGTCGGGGGCTACACCTTC. Its translation is CASSRVGGYTF.

A word on this clonotype: Given a far larger clone just one base away, this is likely a sequencing read error. This chain connects TRBV12-3 or TRBV12-4 to TRBJ2-5; weak D call: TRBD1 (6 bases). Trimming removed 5 bases from V and 11 bases from J, with 27 bases in between. CDR3 length: 16 amino acids. CDR3 amino acids: CASSANTGYTYNEQYF. CDR3 DNA: TGTGCCAGCAGTGCAAATACAGGGTACACCTACAATGAGCAGTACTTC.

This clonotype was seen at least ten times. CDR3 loop: CASSSDRDATQYF. CDR3 coding DNA: TGTGCCAGCAGCTCCGACAGGGACGCTACGCAGTATTTT. The V and J genes are TRBV11-1 and TRBJ2-3; 7 bases map to TRBD1. J was trimmed by 8 bases and V by 4 bases; bases with no gene match: 6. This CDR3 has 13 residues. CDR1 SGHAT and CDR2 FQDESV come from the germline V gene (reference sequence).

This clonotype came up many times. The chain joins TRBV14 to TRBJ2-1, with TRBD2 matching 9 bases. Trimming at V came to 0 bases and at J to 6 bases, leaving 6 bases not matched to a gene. CDR1 SGHDN and CDR2 FVKESK come from the germline V gene. CDR3 length: 16 amino acids. The CDR3 spells CASSQELAGYSNEQFF. The DNA of the CDR3 is TGTGCCAGCAGCCAAGAGCTAGCGGGGTACTCCAATGAGCAGTTCTTC.

This clonotype showed up many times. The chain joins TRBV11-2 to TRBJ2-5; 7 nucleotides line up with TRBD1. V lost 5 bases to trimming and J lost 5 bases; unmatched junction nucleotides: 8. The V gene's germline CDR1 is SGHAT and CDR2 FQNNGV. CDR3 length: 14 residues. The CDR3 DNA reads as TGTGCCAGCAGCCCGGGACAGCTCGTGGAGACCCAGTACTTC. Translating gives CASSPGQLVETQYF.

This clonotype appeared many times. The chain carries TRBV7-8 and TRBJ1-6; D gene unclear. The CDR3 loop spans 15 amino acids. CDR1 is SGHVS and CDR2 is FQNEAQ in the germline V gene. Trimming removed 4 bases at V and 0 bases at J, with 7 bases between. In nucleotides, the CDR3 is TGTGCCAGCAGCTGGTCTAGCTCCTATAATTCACCCCTCCACTTT. Translation: CASSWSSSYNSPLHF.

The table lists this clonotype with many counts. The rearrangement links TRBV5-6 to TRBJ1-5; D gene ambiguous. V was clipped by 0 bases and J by 2 bases, with 9 bases between them. Germline lookup yields CDR1 SGHDT and CDR2 YYEEEE. The CDR3 has 15 amino acids. The CDR3 here is CASSLGGFGNQPQHF. The CDR3 nucleotides read TGTGCCAGCAGCTTGGGGGGTTTCGGCAATCAGCCCCAGCATTTT.

The chain is built from TRBV6-5 and TRBJ2-5, with D possibly TRBD1 on 6 matching bases. CDR3 length: 13 residues. CDR1 MNHEY and CDR2 SVGAGI come from the germline V gene. Trimming took off 6 bases at V and 3 bases at J, with 11 bases between the two ends. The CDR3 region is CASSRGQKETQYF. The CDR3 region has the DNA TGTGCCAGCAGCCGAGGACAGAAAGAGACCCAGTACTTC.

This clonotype showed up just a few times. The chain combines TRBV9 with TRBJ1-1, with a weak D call TRBD1 (6 bases). Germline V gene lookup returns CDR1 SGDLS and CDR2 YYNGEE. Trimming cost V 3 bases and J 0 bases, with 12 bases left between them. This CDR3 is 15 amino acids long. This chain's CDR3 is CASSATGTLNTEAFF. The CDR3, as DNA: TGTGCCAGCAGCGCAACCGGGACACTGAACACTGAAGCTTTCTTT.

This chain connects TRBV6-1 to TRBJ1-1; possibly TRBD1 for D (5 bases). Germline V gene lookup returns CDR1 MNHNS and CDR2 SASEGT. The CDR3 loop spans 14 amino acids. Trimming stripped 6 bases from V and 5 bases from J, with 16 bases between. The CDR3 nucleotides are TGTGCCAGCAGGCCCGGGGGAGCAGGGACTGAAGCTTTCTTT. It codes for CASRPGGAGTEAFF.

This clonotype occurred a few times. The J gene is TRBJ1-1, the V gene TRBV2; D gene ambiguous. There are 12 residues in the CDR3. Between the trimmed V and J ends, which lost 6 bases and 3 bases, there was a span of 8 bases. Germline lookup yields CDR1 SNHLY and CDR2 FYNNEI. The DNA for the CDR3 is TGTGCCAGCAGCGCCGATTACACTGAAGCTTTCTTT. Its translation is CASSADYTEAFF.

This clonotype was counted only a few times. This sequence joins TRBV28 and TRBJ2-1, with 14 bases fitting TRBD2. CDR3 length equals 16 residues. V trimming: 6 bases; J trimming: 4 bases; junction bases outside the gene matches: 5. Germline V lookup: CDR1 MDHEN, CDR2 SYDVKM. Here the CDR3 DNA reads TGTGCCAGCAGGGGGACTAGCGGGAGAGGGTACAATGAGCAGTTCTTC. Residues: CASRGTSGRGYNEQFF.

This chain joins TRBV5-8 and TRBJ2-1, with a weak D call TRBD2 (6 bases). The CDR3 length is 16 residues. Trimming stripped 3 bases from V and 1 base from J, with 14 bases between. The germline CDR1 and CDR2 sequences are SGHTS and YDEGEE. CDR3 in DNA: TGTGCCAGCAGCTCCCGGGGGAGCGCTTCCTACAATGAGCAGTTCTTC. Protein: CASSSRGSASYNEQFF.

The genes are TRBV6-5 and TRBJ1-1; maybe TRBD1 (5 bases). Germline lookup yields CDR1 MNHEY and CDR2 SVGAGI. This CDR3 region has 15 residues. V shed 5 bases and J shed 4 bases, with 17 bases lying between them. In nucleotides, the CDR3 is TGTGCCAGCAGTACGCCTCGCGGGGGGGGCACTGAAGCTTTCTTT. It specifies CASSTPRGGGTEAFF.

The CDR3 protein is CASRTTRVGTSGNTIYF. In nucleotides, the CDR3 is TGTGCCAGCAGAACCACCAGGGTGGGGACTTCTGGAAACACCATATATTTT. The V gene is TRBV28, the J gene TRBJ1-3; perhaps TRBD1 as D (5 bases). The V gene lost 6 bases and the J gene lost 1 base, with 19 bases spanning the gap. CDR1 MDHEN and CDR2 SYDVKM come from the germline V gene. The CDR3 runs to 17 residues.

This clonotype has at least ten counts. The chain joins TRBV30 to TRBJ1-1; 7 bases are shared with TRBD1. Germline loops: CDR1 GTSNPN, CDR2 SVGIG (reference sequence). The CDR3 is 12 residues long. The junction had 4 bases not matched to a gene; V was cut back by 2 bases and J by 7 bases. CDR3 DNA sequence: TGTGCCTGGAGTCCCCGGGACAGTGAAGCTTTCTTT. Translation: CAWSPRDSEAFF.

This clonotype was seen many times. Written as DNA, the CDR3 is TGCAGCGTTGGAACCGGGCCCCAGAACACTGAAGCTTTCTTT. Translating gives CSVGTGPQNTEAFF. The V and J genes are TRBV29-1 and TRBJ1-1; no reliable D call. V lost 4 bases and J 1 base, leaving 13 bases between the germline ends. This CDR3 comprises 14 residues. In germline, CDR1 is SQVTM, CDR2 ANQGSEA. The full variable domain, in which reference TRBV29-1 and TRBJ1-1 provide the parts outside the CDR3, is SAVISQKPSRDICQRGTSLTIQCQVDSQVTMMFWYRQQPGQSLTLIATANQGSEATYESGFVIDKFPISRPNLTFSTLTVSNMSPEDSSIYLCSVGTGPQNTEAFFGQGTRLTVV.

Comments on this clonotype: It differs at one base from a far larger clone, so likely a read error. This sequence joins TRBV18 and TRBJ2-3, with 10 bases identical to TRBD2. The length of the CDR3 is 11 residues. CDR1 and CDR2 from the germline V gene are KGHSH and LQKENI. V was clipped by 11 bases and J by 10 bases; unmatched bases: 6. Written as DNA, the CDR3 is TGTGCCGGAACTAGCGGGAACGCGCAGTATTTT. Encoded protein: CAGTSGNAQYF.

This clonotype was counted at least ten times. The chain employs TRBV7-2 and TRBJ1-1; D may be TRBD1 (6 bases). The CDR3 extends over 14 amino acids. Germline lookup yields CDR1 SGHTA and CDR2 FQGNSA. The ends were cut back, 5 bases at V and 5 bases at J, with 15 bases in the middle. The CDR3 is CASSITGLGTEAFF. The CDR3 DNA is TGTGCCAGCAGCATTACAGGGCTCGGAACTGAAGCTTTCTTT.

In its sample, this clonotype was seen many times. J is TRBJ2-1 and V is TRBV7-8; D is uncertain. CDR1 is SGHVS and CDR2 is FQNEAQ in the germline V gene. The V gene lost 2 bases and the J gene lost 8 bases, with 10 bases spanning the gap. CDR3 size: 13 residues. CDR3 protein: CASSLSRIDEQFF. The CDR3 DNA follows: TGTGCCAGCAGCTTAAGCAGGATAGATGAGCAGTTCTTC.